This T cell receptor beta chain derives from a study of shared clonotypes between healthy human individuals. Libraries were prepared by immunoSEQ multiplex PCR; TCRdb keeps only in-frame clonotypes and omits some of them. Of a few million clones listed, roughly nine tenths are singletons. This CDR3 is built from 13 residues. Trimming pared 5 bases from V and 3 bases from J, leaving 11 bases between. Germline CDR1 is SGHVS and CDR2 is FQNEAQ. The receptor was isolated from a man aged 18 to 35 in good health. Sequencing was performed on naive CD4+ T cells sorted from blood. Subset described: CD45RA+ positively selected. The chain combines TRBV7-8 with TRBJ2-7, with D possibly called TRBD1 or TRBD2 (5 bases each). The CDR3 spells CASSTRDGYEQYF. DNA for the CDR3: TGTGCCAGCAGCACCCGGGACGGCTACGAGCAGTACTTC.